What follows are 23 T cell receptor beta chains derived from one specimen sequenced in a study of identical twins. TCRdb used MiXCR to reprocess the 5' RACE reads, holding one entry per CDR3 protein. This sample has around 140,000 distinct CDR3 sequences; approximately 4% occur once, and the top ten carry about 7.8%. Material: memory T cells sorted from blood. The source of these receptors is a man between 18 and 29 years old in good health.

This clonotype was seen at least ten times. The J gene is TRBJ2-5, the V gene TRBV5-1, with D possibly matching TRBD2 (6 bases). V lost 0 bases to trimming and J lost 3 bases, with 9 bases between them. CDR1 is SGHRS, CDR2 YFSETQ, per germline. This CDR3 spans 14 amino acids. The CDR3 sequence is CASSLETGEETQYF. As DNA, the CDR3 is TGCGCCAGCAGCTTGGAGACGGGAGAAGAGACCCAGTACTTC.

Ten or more counts support this clonotype. The V gene is TRBV9, the J gene TRBJ2-7; D remains ambiguous. This CDR3 contains 14 residues. The V end lost 0 bases, the J end lost 0 bases, and 7 bases lay between the germline ends. Per the germline V gene, CDR1 is SGDLS and CDR2 is YYNGEE. The CDR3 sequence is CASSVAPDSYEQYV. The CDR3 DNA follows: TGTGCCAGCAGCGTAGCTCCCGACTCCTACGAGCAGTACGTC.

This clonotype came up many times. V is TRBV30 and J is TRBJ1-5, with D possibly matching TRBD1 (6 bases). The germline V and J ends were trimmed by 3 bases and 4 bases, with 13 bases remaining between them. Per germline, CDR1 GTSNPN and CDR2 SVGIG (reference sequence). This CDR3 is 14 amino acids long. CDR3 sequence (DNA): TGTGCCTGGAGCCAAACAGGGTTTAATCAGCCCCAGCATTTT. Translation: CAWSQTGFNQPQHF.

At least ten counts were recorded for this clonotype. V usage is TRBV29-1 and J usage is TRBJ2-3; D remains unclear. The ends were cut back, 4 bases at V and 1 base at J, with 9 bases in the middle. Germline V gene lookup returns CDR1 SQVTM and CDR2 ANQGSEA. This CDR3 spans 13 amino acids. DNA for the CDR3: TGCAGCGTTGGTCGCGGCCGCACAGATACGCAGTATTTT. Its protein product is CSVGRGRTDTQYF.

At least ten counts were recorded for this clonotype. The V gene is TRBV5-1, the J gene TRBJ1-2, with D perhaps TRBD1 (5 bases). Germline V gene sequence: CDR1 SGHRS, CDR2 YFSETQ. Trimming took 4 bases from V and 5 from J, leaving 18 bases between them. The CDR3 is 15 residues long. CDR3 sequence reads: CASSTQPGTVYGYTF. The CDR3 DNA follows: TGCGCCAGCAGCACCCAACCCGGGACGGTATATGGCTACACCTTC.

There are many counts of this clonotype. A junction end diverges from the germline sequence, so it may reflect a read error. The V gene is TRBV29-1, the J gene TRBJ1-1, with D perhaps matching TRBD1 (6 bases). CDR3 size: 13 residues. CDR1 is SQVTM, CDR2 ANQGSEA, per germline. The CDR3 loop reads CSAEKETGEAAFF. CDR3 nucleotide sequence: TGCAGCGCTGAAAAAGAGACAGGCGAGGCAGCTTTCTTT.

The rearrangement joins TRBV10-3 to TRBJ2-7; D may be TRBD1 (8 bases). Trimming took 4 bases from V and 5 from J, leaving 21 bases between them. This CDR3 region has 16 residues. Germline V gene lookup returns CDR1 ENHRY and CDR2 SYGVKD. The CDR3 is CAISAQMTGEGNEQYV. CDR3 nucleotide sequence: TGTGCCATCAGTGCCCAAATGACAGGGGAGGGAAACGAGCAGTACGTC.

This clonotype was observed at least ten times. The V and J genes are TRBV12-3 or TRBV12-4 and TRBJ1-6; no clear D gene. Trimming removed 6 bases from V and 9 bases from J, with 6 bases in between. The CDR3 is 11 amino acids. The chain's CDR3 is CASRGTSPLHF. The DNA for the CDR3 is TGTGCCAGCAGGGGTACTTCACCCCTCCACTTT.

This clonotype was detected a few times. The chain couples TRBV7-3 to TRBJ2-3, with 8 bases that match TRBD1. Germline V CDR1 and CDR2: SGHTA, FQGTGA. The CDR3 loop spans 14 amino acids. Trimming took 5 bases from V and 2 from J; bases not matched to a gene: 3. CDR3 loop: CASSRTGPTDTQYF. The DNA of the CDR3 is TGTGCCAGCAGCCGGACAGGGCCCACAGATACGCAGTATTTT.

This clonotype was picked up many times. V usage is TRBV29-1 and J usage is TRBJ2-1, with 8 positions matching TRBD2. CDR3 length: 16 amino acids. CDR1 and CDR2 (germline): SQVTM, ANQGSEA. J was trimmed by 3 bases and V by 5 bases; bases with no gene match: 12. CDR3 region: CSVPDPTSGNYNEQFF. CDR3 bases: TGCAGCGTTCCTGACCCTACTAGCGGTAACTACAATGAGCAGTTCTTC.

This clonotype came up many times. This sequence joins TRBV10-3 and TRBJ2-1; 12 nucleotides align to TRBD2. V was pared by 4 bases and J by 4 bases, with 2 bases of the junction left unmatched. The CDR3 consists of 15 residues. Germline assignment: CDR1 ENHRY and CDR2 SYGVKD. The CDR3 bases are TGTGCCATCAGTGGGGGGACTAGCGGGTACAATGAGCAGTTCTTC. It yields the protein CAISGGTSGYNEQFF.

This clonotype has only a few counts. The J gene is TRBJ2-4, the V gene TRBV20-1, with 12 bases aligning to TRBD1. V trimming: 8 bases; J trimming: 3 bases; junction bases outside the gene matches: 17. This CDR3 contains 18 residues. Germline CDR1 is DFQATT and CDR2 is SNEGSKA (reference sequence). Here the CDR3 DNA reads TGCAGTACTGATACCCGGGACAGGGGGCGAGTAGTCAAAAACATTCAGTACTTC. Protein: CSTDTRDRGRVVKNIQYF.

This clonotype was counted only a few times. CDR3 sequence: CASSEQGAVSQPQHF. The DNA of the CDR3 is TGTGCCAGCTCGGAACAGGGGGCTGTCAGTCAGCCCCAGCATTTT. This rearrangement joins TRBV18 to TRBJ1-5; TRBD1 matches at 9 bases. The germline V gene encodes CDR1 KGHSH and CDR2 LQKENI. The ends lost 6 bases at V and 6 bases at J; junction bases unmatched: 9. This CDR3 is 15 amino acids long.

The sample holds many counts of this clonotype. The CDR3 loop is CASSSTSGSSYEQYF. CDR3 nucleotide sequence: TGTGCCAGCAGCAGCACTAGCGGGAGCTCCTACGAGCAGTACTTC. The rearrangement joins TRBV6-2 or TRBV6-3 to TRBJ2-7; 11 nucleotides match TRBD2. Germline CDR1 is MNHEY and CDR2 is SVGEGT. Germline trimming cut 6 bases from V and 0 bases from J; bases unmatched to any gene: 4. The CDR3 totals 15 residues.

This clonotype appeared many times. The chain combines TRBV9 with TRBJ2-5; 10 nucleotides match TRBD2. Trimming at V came to 0 bases and at J to 3 bases, leaving 11 bases not matched to a gene. The CDR3 contains 18 residues. Germline V gene data show CDR1 as SGDLS and CDR2 as YYNGEE. Here the CDR3 reads CASSVASSGLAGEETQYF. Here the CDR3 DNA reads TGTGCCAGCAGCGTAGCATCGAGTGGGCTAGCGGGAGAAGAGACCCAGTACTTC.

This clonotype was seen a handful of times. The genes are TRBV5-1 and TRBJ2-2; a possible D gene is TRBD1 (6 bases). The CDR3 spans 13 residues. CDR1 is SGHRS, CDR2 YFSETQ, per germline. V lost 7 bases, J lost 6 bases, and 13 bases lay in between. CDR3 in DNA: TGCGCCAGCCATGCAGGGGTCCCCGGGGAGCTGTTTTTT. The encoded protein is CASHAGVPGELFF.

This clonotype appeared many times. The chain couples TRBV11-2 to TRBJ2-2; D is perhaps TRBD1 (6 bases). The germline gives CDR1 SGHAT, CDR2 FQNNGV. This CDR3 contains 15 residues. Trimming shortened V by 5 bases and J by 6 bases, and 16 bases separated the two germline ends. CDR3 coding DNA: TGTGCCAGCAGCGCCGGAATCAGGGGACCCGGGGAGCTGTTTTTT. Translated, it gives CASSAGIRGPGELFF.

This clonotype was observed at least ten times. The chain couples TRBV20-1 to TRBJ2-1, with 10 bases identical to TRBD2. Germline CDR1 is DFQATT and CDR2 is SNEGSKA (reference sequence). The CDR3 extends over 14 amino acids. J lost 4 bases, V lost 6 bases, and 6 bases had no gene match. The CDR3 nucleotides are TGCAGTGCCGGGGCTAGCGGGAGTTACAATGAGCAGTTCTTC. Its protein is CSAGASGSYNEQFF.

This clonotype was detected a few times. V is TRBV15 and J is TRBJ2-6; D is ambiguous. Trimming removed 6 bases at V and 0 bases at J, with 3 bases between. The CDR3 totals 13 residues. CDR1 is LNHNV and CDR2 is YYDKDF in the germline V gene (reference sequence). The CDR3 DNA reads as TGTGCCACCAGGTTCTCTGGGGCCAACGTCCTGACTTTC. Protein sequence: CATRFSGANVLTF.

This clonotype was seen repeatedly, ten times or more. The chain's CDR3 is CASSYREGTEAFF. DNA for the CDR3: TGTGCCAGCAGTTATCGGGAGGGCACTGAAGCTTTCTTT. This chain links TRBV6-5 with TRBJ1-1; D not resolved. V was clipped by 3 bases and J by 4 bases, with 9 bases between them. This CDR3 comprises 13 residues. Germline CDR1 is MNHEY and CDR2 is SVGAGI.

This clonotype was counted at least ten times. The chain couples TRBV11-2 to TRBJ2-1; 8 bases align to TRBD2. After removal of 3 bases from V and 6 bases from J, the junction contained 13 bases not matched to a gene. The CDR3 has 17 amino acids. The germline gives CDR1 SGHAT, CDR2 FQNNGV. CDR3 sequence: CASSLILTSGRPNEQFF. The CDR3 coding sequence is TGTGCCAGCAGCTTGATCCTAACTAGCGGAAGACCCAATGAGCAGTTCTTC.

This clonotype was recorded many times. This rearrangement joins TRBV12-3 or TRBV12-4 to TRBJ2-7; 7 bases align to TRBD2. Trimming at V came to 1 base and at J to 5 bases, leaving 11 bases not matched to a gene. The CDR3 spans 16 residues. This CDR3 is CASSLVLRGREHEQYF. The CDR3, as DNA: TGTGCCAGCAGTTTAGTTTTACGAGGGCGGGAGCACGAGCAGTACTTC.

This clonotype has at least ten counts. The chain recombines TRBV5-1 with TRBJ2-7; D might be TRBD2 (5 bases). Germline V CDR1 and CDR2: SGHRS, YFSETQ. There are 14 residues in the CDR3. V was cut by 7 bases and J by 2 bases, with 16 bases left in between. For the CDR3, the DNA is TGCGCCAGCCCTGAGTTGAACGGGGCCTACGAGCAGTACGTC. The encoded protein is CASPELNGAYEQYV.